This paragraph reports one T cell receptor (beta chain). Its antigen remains unidentified. Prepared TCR beta cDNA libraries contained unique molecular identifiers. TCRdb passed the PCR reads through MiXCR, listing each CDR3 protein once. The sample has hundreds of thousands of distinct CDR3 sequences; 59% are singletons. The data stem from a study of post-analysis software for immune sequencing data. Whole-study findings and limits: Comparison with controls showed significantly lower normalized Chao1 diversity in multiple sclerosis patients. TRBV segments more frequent in patients than in controls numbered roughly five and included TRBV5-6, TRBV5-1 and TRBV20-1.

Germline V gene lookup returns CDR1 DFQATT and CDR2 SNEGSKA (reference sequence). V lost 3 bases, J lost 4 bases, and 14 bases stayed unmatched. The CDR3 totals 17 residues. This receptor was obtained from a girl aged 2-10 years with multiple sclerosis. Sequenced sample: blood. The chain combines TRBV20-1 with TRBJ2-4; TRBD2 matches 8 bases. Here the CDR3 DNA reads TGCAGTGCTAGCCCCCCTTACCCGGGGGGGGTTAAAAACATTCAGTACTTC. Translating gives CSASPPYPGGVKNIQYF.